Shown below are 10 T cell receptor beta chains from a single sample sequenced in a study of blood T cell repertoires in COVID-19. Assay: immunoSEQ multiplex PCR; the TCRdb copy retains only in-frame clones and omits some. The sample lists hundreds of thousands of clones; approximately 91% were seen once. Sequencing was carried out using peripheral blood. The source is a man younger than 35 with active or convalescent COVID-19.

This clone was counted only a few times. The chain recombines TRBV2 with TRBJ2-5, with no clear D. Germline-derived CDR1 and CDR2 are SNHLY and FYNNEI. CDR3 length: 12 amino acids. The germline V and J ends were trimmed by 6 bases and 5 bases, with 10 bases remaining between them. For the CDR3, the DNA is TGTGCCAGCAGCGTAGTGCGGGAGACCCAGTACTTC. As protein: CASSVVRETQYF.

The rearrangement joins TRBV7-9 to TRBJ1-1, with 8 bases fitting TRBD1. The V segment lost 4 bases and the J segment 0 bases; nucleotides outside the gene matches: 4. The CDR3 sequence is 15 residues long. In germline, CDR1 is SEHNR, CDR2 FQNEAQ (reference sequence). As DNA, the CDR3 is TGTGCCAGCAGCTCAGACAGGGGAGTGAACACTGAAGCTTTCTTT. It encodes CASSSDRGVNTEAFF.

The CDR3 reads CASSYGRFSGNTIYF. DNA of the CDR3: TGTGCCAGCAGTTACGGCCGCTTCTCTGGAAACACCATATATTTT. The rearrangement uses TRBV6-2 or TRBV6-3 and TRBJ1-3; no firm D call. This CDR3 has 15 residues. V dropped 2 bases and J dropped 0 bases, with 8 bases sitting between them. CDR1 and CDR2 from the germline V gene are MNHEY and SVGEGT.

The chain couples TRBV24-1 to TRBJ2-7; D possibly corresponds to TRBD2 (7 bases). The CDR3 is 14 amino acids. In germline, CDR1 is KGHDR, CDR2 SFDVKD. V lost 9 bases to trimming and J lost 1 base, with 15 bases between them. This chain's CDR3 is CATRGSTGSYEQYF. The CDR3 DNA follows: TGTGCCACCCGCGGGAGTACAGGGTCCTACGAGCAGTACTTC.

The rearrangement joins TRBV15 to TRBJ1-3; 10 bases fit TRBD1. Germline V CDR1 and CDR2: LNHNV, YYDKDF (reference sequence). The CDR3 length is 13 residues. V was pared by 9 bases and J by 2 bases, with 1 base of the junction left unmatched. CDR3 nucleotide sequence: TGTGCCACGGGGACAGGGGCTGGAAACACCATATATTTT. This sequence encodes CATGTGAGNTIYF.

CDR3 bases: TGTGCCAGCAGTCCCCTTGGCGGGGTGACCTACAATGAGCAGTTCTTC. Amino acid sequence: CASSPLGGVTYNEQFF. The chain uses TRBV6-6 and TRBJ2-1, with D tentatively TRBD2 (6 bases). Trimming took 5 bases from V and 2 from J, leaving 16 bases between them. In germline, CDR1 is MNHNY, CDR2 SVGAGI (reference sequence). The CDR3 totals 16 residues.

The CDR3 spells CASSYYLDRANYGYTF. Written as DNA, the CDR3 is TGTGCCAGCAGTTACTACCTGGACAGGGCTAACTATGGCTACACCTTC. The rearrangement links TRBV6-5 to TRBJ1-2; 8 bases line up with TRBD1. Trimming removed 1 base from V and 0 bases from J; junction bases left unmatched: 4. The CDR3 has 16 residues. CDR1 and CDR2 from the germline V gene are MNHEY and SVGAGI.

In this sample, this clone turned up once. The rearrangement joins TRBV5-6 to TRBJ1-5; the match to TRBD1 covers 7 bases. The CDR3 sequence is 15 residues long. CDR1 SGHDT and CDR2 YYEEEE come from the germline V gene. The V and J ends lost 2 bases and 3 bases, in that order; junction bases with no gene match: 5. CDR3 residues: CASSFTTGFNQPQHF. The DNA of the CDR3 is TGTGCCAGCAGCTTTACGACAGGGTTCAATCAGCCCCAGCATTTT.

The V gene is TRBV10-2, the J gene TRBJ2-3, with TRBD2 matching 8 bases. Trimming at V came to 7 bases and at J to 6 bases, leaving 12 bases not matched to a gene. The CDR3 totals 15 residues. Germline-derived CDR1 and CDR2 are WSHSY and SAAADI. The CDR3 protein is CASKEGPAGVDTQYF. Written as DNA, the CDR3 is TGCGCCAGCAAGGAGGGGCCAGCGGGGGTGGATACGCAGTATTTT.

The chain couples TRBV5-5 to TRBJ2-7; D unresolved. The V gene's germline CDR1 is SGHKS and CDR2 YYEKEE (reference sequence). Trimming pared 0 bases from V and 2 bases from J, leaving 9 bases between. The CDR3 runs 14 residues. CDR3 region: CASSLVGSAYEQYF. DNA of the CDR3: TGTGCCAGCAGCTTGGTAGGCAGCGCCTACGAGCAGTACTTC.